This paragraph covers one T cell receptor beta chain sequence. These data come from a study of cytotoxic CD8 clonotypes in ibrutinib-treated CLL. Extraction of around 2 micrograms of genomic DNA from cryopreserved PBMCs supplied material for TCR beta libraries. Trimming took off 1 base at V and 6 bases at J, with 16 bases between the two ends. Germline V gene lookup returns CDR1 SGHRS and CDR2 YFSETQ. There are 16 residues in the CDR3. TCRdb's copy holds only in-frame clones and misses some; the assay was immunoSEQ multiplex PCR. Found here are almost 250,000 clones, 60% to 75% of them singletons; the top ten hold approximately 15%.

The sequence was collected from a human donor with chronic lymphocytic leukemia. The specimen comprised PBMCs, sampled after 24 months of ibrutinib treatment. V usage is TRBV5-1 and J usage is TRBJ2-2, with unresolved D. The DNA for the CDR3 is TGCGCCAGCAGCTTGCTGGCCCCTAGGGATTCCGGGGAGCTGTTTTTT. This sequence encodes CASSLLAPRDSGELFF.